Here is one T cell receptor (beta chain) with its context. Its antigen is not known. CD45RO-negative CD8 cells positively selected for CCR7 made up the naive population, which excluded terminally differentiated effector memory CD45RA+ cells. The sample originates from a study of shared clonotypes between healthy human individuals. Produced via immunoSEQ multiplex PCR; TCRdb's table is partial and in-frame only. The sample has around 2,100,000 clones, 85% to 95% seen once. Broader study findings: Clonotype sharing among donors was expected to depend on sequencing depth. Naive subsets generally had larger estimated richness than memory subsets. Lower generation probabilities were found for non-shared clonotypes than for those shared by all four donors. Represented genetic and exposure-history diversity was restricted by having few donors.

Material for sequencing was naive CD8+ T cells sorted from blood. The sequence was obtained from a man aged 18 to 29 in good health.

Here the CDR3 DNA reads TGTGCCACCCATCCCGACAGTTCCTACAATGAGCAGTTCTTC. Its protein product is CATHPDSSYNEQFF. The rearrangement uses TRBV6-6 and TRBJ2-1, with D possibly TRBD1 on 5 matching bases. This CDR3 spans 14 amino acids. From germline, CDR1 is MNHNY and CDR2 SVGAGI (reference sequence). Trimming took off 10 bases at V and 1 base at J, with 14 bases between the two ends.